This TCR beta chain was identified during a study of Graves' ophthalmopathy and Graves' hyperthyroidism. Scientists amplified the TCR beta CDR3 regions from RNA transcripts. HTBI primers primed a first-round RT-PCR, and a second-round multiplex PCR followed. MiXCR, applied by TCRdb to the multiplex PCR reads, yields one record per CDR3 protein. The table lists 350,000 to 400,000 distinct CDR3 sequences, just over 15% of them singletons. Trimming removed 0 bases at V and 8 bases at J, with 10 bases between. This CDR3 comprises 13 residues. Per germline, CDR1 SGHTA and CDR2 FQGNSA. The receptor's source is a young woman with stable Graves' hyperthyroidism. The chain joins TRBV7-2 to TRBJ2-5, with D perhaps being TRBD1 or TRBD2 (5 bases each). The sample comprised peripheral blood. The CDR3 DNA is TGTGCCAGCAGCTTAGCGGGGGTGAGAACCCAGTACTTC. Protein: CASSLAGVRTQYF.